The following is a T cell receptor (beta chain) sequence with its context. No antigen is known for it. No much larger clone exists at a distance of one base, and base qualities are not known. From each donor, a single peripheral blood sample of 100 to 150 mL on average was drawn into heparinised tubes. Naive, central memory, regulatory and stem cell-like memory CD4+ T cells were sorted on a BD FACSAria II using a panel including CD45RO, CCR7, CD25, CD127, CD95 and CD27. All sorted populations exceeded 95% purity. PBMCs were isolated immediately by Lymphoprep density gradient centrifugation and stained directly without culture. To minimize batch effects, samples were stained and sorted in pairs, one healthy donor with one patient per experiment. As encoded in the germline V gene, CDR1 is SGHVS while CDR2 is FQNEAQ. The CDR3 contains 18 residues, cysteine and phenylalanine counted. The only DNA kept is the CDR3, 54 bases in frame from the first base. Trimming takes 1 base off V and 0 bases off J; junction bases not matched to a gene: 10.

The data were obtained in a study of beta chain features in type 1 diabetes (dated by TCRdb to about 2018). With respect to the entire study: No differences in mean age, gender distribution, total cell number or subset yield were found between patients and healthy donors. A total of 90 million to 120 million sorted cells were examined across all samples, and a strong correlation was observed between cell number per subset and RNA yield. In the study, TCRB repertoires of sorted circulating CD4+ T cell subsets from recently diagnosed type 1 diabetes patients were compared with those of matched healthy donors. Naive and central memory subsets were obtained from all 28 donors, but regulatory and stem cell-like memory subsets were isolated from only 8 patients and 8 healthy donors. Beyond this particular receptor, the publication reports: Fewer insertions and more nucleotide deletions at VDJ recombination sites were observed in patients with type 1 diabetes, implying thymic rearrangement abnormalities. PCR may preferentially amplify shorter templates, but because patient and control samples were amplified and corrected together, any resulting skew would affect both groups equally. Because small numbers of individuals were included in the HLA sub-analyses, any influence of HLA type on TCRB rearrangement was left unresolved. A moderate but significant shortening of TCRB CDR3 length was observed in type 1 diabetes patients in all four CD4+ subsets. Naive, central memory and regulatory TCRB repertoires appeared to be more alike among patients than among healthy donors. Sequencing cDNA rather than genomic DNA could over-represent highly expressing activated cells, although activation and CD3 levels did not differ between groups.

The High Capacity cDNA Reverse Transcription Kit was used to reverse transcribe all of the isolated RNA, meaning that expressed TCRB transcripts were what got sequenced. Deep immunoSEQ sequencing was performed on naive, central memory and regulatory T cell samples, with an average of roughly 3.3 million total reads per sample. Sorted cells were lysed in RLT buffer, and RNA was extracted using DNase-treated RNeasy Micro or Mini kits according to cell number. To prevent cross-contamination, every cell subset was processed on its own, while patient and healthy donor samples were processed together. TCRB sequences were amplified from cDNA with the immunoSEQ multiplex PCR, producing 87-bp fragments spanning the CDR3 region. Sequencing of the amplicons was done on the Illumina HiSeq platform. Processing in the source paper ran as follows. Synthetic template baselines were used to correct PCR bias computationally, reads within Hamming distance 2 were collapsed together, and singletons that could not be merged were discarded. Reads were aligned to IMGT to assign V, D and J genes, CDR3 length, and insertions or deletions at six rearrangement sites. Within each subset, clonotype counts were normalized to sorted cell number, after which true diversity and Gini coefficients were computed with the tcR R package. The overlap coefficient, calculated on TCRB nucleotide sequences, was used to measure repertoire sharing. As a proxy for the pre-selection repertoire, out-of-frame TCRB sequences from naive cells were analyzed. The source is immuneACCESS, and TCRdb retained only in-frame sequences with V and J called. Part of the clones is not carried over; for the studies checked, unresolved V genes explain less than half of this, and the remainder is unexplained. V and J calls and clone size follow that table, whereas D and trimming were derived from the DNA. The sample records fewer than 350,000 clones, 15% of which are singletons. The top ten constitute less than 0.02% of the sample.

The sample comprised naive CD4+ T cells from blood. In the paper's terms, the cell subset or site label means: true naive CD4+ T cells. The rearranged chain carries TRBV7-8 and TRBJ1-2; the central 8 bases match TRBD1. The source of this sequence is a man aged 18 to 29 with type 1 diabetes. The DNA is TGTGCCAGCAGCTTAGGACAGGGGAAGGGCCCGGCTAACTATGGCTACACCTTC. This codes for CASSLGQGKGPANYGYTF.